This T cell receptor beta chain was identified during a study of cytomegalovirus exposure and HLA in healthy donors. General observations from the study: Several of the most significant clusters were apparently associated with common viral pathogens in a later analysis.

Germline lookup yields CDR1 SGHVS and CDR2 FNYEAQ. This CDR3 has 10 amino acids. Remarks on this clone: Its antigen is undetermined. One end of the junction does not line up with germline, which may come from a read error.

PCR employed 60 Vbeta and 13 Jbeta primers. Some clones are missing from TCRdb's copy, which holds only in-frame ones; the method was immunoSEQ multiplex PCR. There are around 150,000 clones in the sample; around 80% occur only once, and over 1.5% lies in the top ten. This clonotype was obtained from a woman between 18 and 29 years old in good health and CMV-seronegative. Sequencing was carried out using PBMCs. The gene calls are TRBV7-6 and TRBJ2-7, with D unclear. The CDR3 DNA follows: TGTGCCAGCAGCTTCGACACGGTCGGCTTC. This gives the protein CASSFDTVGF.